A selection of T cell receptor beta chains follows, all from one sample in a study of cytomegalovirus exposure and HLA in healthy donors. Here immunoSEQ multiplex PCR was the method, and the copy in TCRdb shows in-frame clones only, minus some. Of about 210,000 clones listed, roughly 80% are singletons. The sequencing input was PBMCs. The source is a man aged 25 to 40 in good health and CMV-seronegative. CDR3s include the opening cysteine and the closing phenylalanine or tryptophan. D genes are given only for firm matches. Where a row states a size, it is once, few, many or the class of an expanded clone; other rows omit it.

j_call,d_call,clone_size,v_call,cdr3_length,cdr3_nt,cdr3_aa
TRBJ2-1,TRBD1,NA,TRBV29-1,12,TGCAGCCTAGGGGACAGATACAATGAGCAGTTCTTC,CSLGDRYNEQFF
TRBJ1-2,NA,NA,TRBV7-8,15,TGTGCCAGCACCTTAGGGAGGCTCCCGGGGTATGGCTACACCTTC,CASTLGRLPGYGYTF
TRBJ2-3,NA,once,TRBV15,16,TGTGCCACCAGCAGAGACGGACAGTTCCACACAGATACGCAGTATTTT,CATSRDGQFHTDTQYF
TRBJ1-5,NA,NA,TRBV18,12,TGTGCCAGCTCACCCCCCGGTCAGCCCCAGCATTTT,CASSPPGQPQHF
TRBJ1-5,TRBD1,NA,TRBV6-6,14,TGTGCCAGCAGTCGTCAGGGGGGCAATCAGCCCCAGCATTTT,CASSRQGGNQPQHF
TRBJ2-1,TRBD1,once,TRBV4-2,16,TGTGCCAGCTCCCAAGAGGGACAGGGGGCTAACAATGAGCAGTTCTTC,CASSQEGQGANNEQFF
TRBJ2-4,NA,NA,TRBV14,14,TGTGCCAGCAGCCCCCTGACTGCGGGAAACATTCAGTACTTC,CASSPLTAGNIQYF
TRBJ1-1,NA,NA,TRBV5-1,13,TGCGCCAGCTCTGTCAGGGGCCACACTGAAGCTTTCTTT,CASSVRGHTEAFF
TRBJ1-2,TRBD1,NA,TRBV7-9,14,TGTGCCAGCAGCCCCCTAGACAGGGCCTACGGGAACACCTTC,CASSPLDRAYGNTF
TRBJ2-7,TRBD2,NA,TRBV7-8,17,TGTGCCAGCAGCTCAAGACTAGCGGGGCGGCCCCTCTACGAGCAGTACTTC,CASSSRLAGRPLYEQYF
TRBJ2-1,NA,NA,TRBV28,16,TGTGCCAGCAGTCCATGGTTGGGCGCCATATACAATGAGCAGTTCTTC,CASSPWLGAIYNEQFF
TRBJ2-2,TRBD1,once,TRBV2,16,TGTGCCAGCAGTGAGGATGGGACAGGGGTGGCCGGGGAGCTGTTTTTT,CASSEDGTGVAGELFF
TRBJ2-7,NA,NA,TRBV5-1,11,TGCGCCTGCTACAGGGTACACGAGCAGTACTTC,CACYRVHEQYF
TRBJ1-1,TRBD1,NA,TRBV10-2,14,TGCGCCAGCAGTTCCGGGACAGGGTGGACTGAAGCTTTCTTT,CASSSGTGWTEAFF
TRBJ2-2,TRBD1,NA,TRBV6-5,15,TGTGCCAGCAGTTACTCAGGGGGCTACACCGGGGAGCTGTTTTTT,CASSYSGGYTGELFF
TRBJ2-7,TRBD2,NA,TRBV5-4,15,TGTGCCAGCAGCTGGGGCGGCGGGGGGGCGCGGGAGCAGTACTTC,CASSWGGGGAREQYF
TRBJ2-3,TRBD2,NA,TRBV27,12,TGTGCCAGCTTAGGGCGGGGGAATACGCAGTATTTT,CASLGRGNTQYF
TRBJ2-1,TRBD2,NA,TRBV7-8,14,TGTGCCAGCAGCTTAGCAGGGACTATCAATGAGCAGTTCTTC,CASSLAGTINEQFF
TRBJ2-3,TRBD2,NA,TRBV10-2,17,TGCGCCAGCAGCTACGGGGGGGCGGCGTCTGGCACAGATACGCAGTATTTT,CASSYGGAASGTDTQYF
TRBJ2-5,NA,NA,TRBV11-2,13,TGTGCCAGCAGCTTAGTCGACCAAGAGACCCAGTACTTC,CASSLVDQETQYF
TRBJ2-1,NA,NA,TRBV28,15,TGTGCCAGCAGTTTATTCACAGGGTACTACAATGAGCAGTTCTTC,CASSLFTGYYNEQFF
TRBJ2-3,TRBD2,once,TRBV18,16,TGTGCCAGCTTATCTAACGGGCTAGCGGGCACAGATACGCAGTATTTT,CASLSNGLAGTDTQYF
TRBJ2-1,NA,NA,TRBV19,15,TGTGCCAGTAGTATAATCGGGGTGTCCTACAATGAGCAGTTCTTC,CASSIIGVSYNEQFF
TRBJ2-2,TRBD2,NA,TRBV25-1,14,TGTGCCAGCACCATCACGGGGGGTACCGGGGAGCTGTTTTTT,CASTITGGTGELFF
TRBJ2-3,NA,NA,TRBV7-3,14,TGTGCCAGCAGCCCGGCGGCGGGCACAGATACGCAGTATTTT,CASSPAAGTDTQYF
TRBJ1-2,TRBD1,NA,TRBV14,15,TGTGCCAGCAGCCAAGATGGGACAGGGCGTCCGGGCTACACCTTC,CASSQDGTGRPGYTF
TRBJ1-2,TRBD1,NA,TRBV5-1,15,TGCGCCAGCAGCTTGTCCGGACAGGGTATCGCGGGCTACACCTTC,CASSLSGQGIAGYTF
TRBJ2-7,TRBD2,once,TRBV29-1,13,TGCAGCGTTCCCAGGGCGGGGGGCTACGAGCAGTACTTC,CSVPRAGGYEQYF
TRBJ2-5,NA,NA,TRBV18,14,TGTGCCAGCTCACCATCGACAGTCCAAGAGACCCAGTACTTC,CASSPSTVQETQYF
TRBJ1-2,TRBD1,NA,TRBV18,14,TGTGCCAGCTCACCTCTGGACAGGGGAAGGGGCTACACCTTC,CASSPLDRGRGYTF
TRBJ2-1,TRBD2,NA,TRBV4-2,20,TGTGCCAGCAGCCAAGATCCGAACCGGGGACTAGCGGGGGACTACAATGAGCAGTTCTTC,CASSQDPNRGLAGDYNEQFF
TRBJ1-2,NA,NA,TRBV18,15,TGTGCCAGCTCACCATACGTAGTCAGGGGCTATGGCTACACCTTC,CASSPYVVRGYGYTF
TRBJ2-3,NA,NA,TRBV6-6,15,TGTGCCAGCAGTTATATCAGCGGAACCACAGATACGCAGTATTTT,CASSYISGTTDTQYF
TRBJ2-6,NA,few,TRBV27,16,TGTGCCAGCAACCCAGGAGGTAGCTCTGGGGCCAACGTCCTGACTTTC,CASNPGGSSGANVLTF
TRBJ1-5,NA,NA,TRBV19,16,TGTGCCACCAAACAGAGCCGATTCTATAGCAATCAGCCCCAGCATTTT,CATKQSRFYSNQPQHF
TRBJ1-3,NA,NA,TRBV4-1,16,TGCGCCAGCAGCCAACAGAGGCCAAGCTCTGGAAACACCATATATTTT,CASSQQRPSSGNTIYF
TRBJ2-3,TRBD1,NA,TRBV2,16,TGTGCCAGCAGTGGGGACAGGGCTCGCGCAACAGATACGCAGTATTTT,CASSGDRARATDTQYF
TRBJ1-2,TRBD1,NA,TRBV18,17,TGTGCCAGCTCACCAAAACCTAGGACAGGGGCCCGTTTGGGCTACACCTTC,CASSPKPRTGARLGYTF
TRBJ2-7,TRBD1,NA,TRBV6-1,15,TGTGCCAGCAGTGAAGGCGGGACAGGGGGCTACGAGCAGTACTTC,CASSEGGTGGYEQYF
TRBJ2-7,NA,few,TRBV5-4,14,TGTGCCAGCAGCTTCGATCGGAGCTCCTACGAGCAGTACTTC,CASSFDRSSYEQYF
TRBJ1-3,TRBD1,NA,TRBV7-6,17,TGTGCCAGCAGCCCCTTGACAGGGCCTCGCTCTGGAAACACCATATATTTT,CASSPLTGPRSGNTIYF
TRBJ2-5,NA,few,TRBV21-1,20,TGTGCCAGCAGCAAAGAAGAGAGCGGGGGCCCATATGCATACCAAGAGACCCAGTACTTC,CASSKEESGGPYAYQETQYF
TRBJ2-1,NA,NA,TRBV30,16,TGTGCCTGGAGTGTACCCCCCTGGACAGCCCACAATGAGCAGTTCTTC,CAWSVPPWTAHNEQFF
TRBJ1-2,NA,once,TRBV28,16,TGTGCCAGCAGTCCACAGGGATCCCGCCGGGTGGAGGGCTACACCTTC,CASSPQGSRRVEGYTF
TRBJ2-7,NA,NA,TRBV5-1,14,TGCGCCAGCAGCCCGGCAGGGGGGCCCTACGAGCAGTACTTC,CASSPAGGPYEQYF
TRBJ2-5,TRBD1,NA,TRBV7-2,14,TGTGCCAGCAGCAGGGACAGTCCGTTAGAGACCCAGTACTTC,CASSRDSPLETQYF
TRBJ2-7,NA,NA,TRBV7-7,15,TGTGCTAGCAGCTTGGGGGCAGGGGCCTCCTACGAGCAGTACTTC,CASSLGAGASYEQYF
TRBJ2-3,TRBD2,NA,TRBV18,13,TGTGCCAGCGCCCCGCTGGGGGGGGATACGCAGTATTTT,CASAPLGGDTQYF
TRBJ2-3,TRBD2,few,TRBV9,18,TGTGCCAGCAGCGTAGGGGGACTAGCGGGGGCAACGGCAGATACGCAGTATTTT,CASSVGGLAGATADTQYF
TRBJ1-3,NA,NA,TRBV4-1,16,TGCGCCAGCAGCCATCCTACCCACGACACTGGAAACACCATATATTTT,CASSHPTHDTGNTIYF
TRBJ2-3,TRBD2,NA,TRBV4-2,16,TGTGCCAGCAGCCAAGGACTAGCGGGAAACACAGATACGCAGTATTTT,CASSQGLAGNTDTQYF
TRBJ1-1,NA,NA,TRBV5-1,14,TGCGCCAGCCGCCCGGGGGTCATGAACACTGAAGCTTTCTTT,CASRPGVMNTEAFF
TRBJ1-2,TRBD1,NA,TRBV5-5,15,TGTGCCAGCAGCTGGGCCGGGACAGGGAACTATGGCTACACCTTC,CASSWAGTGNYGYTF
TRBJ2-7,TRBD2,NA,TRBV2,14,TGTGCCAGCATGGGACTAGCGGGGTTGAACGAGCAGTACTTC,CASMGLAGLNEQYF